Following are 15 T cell receptor beta chains from one sample sequenced in a study of blood T cell repertoires in COVID-19. Using immunoSEQ multiplex PCR, the repertoire was profiled, and TCRdb retains in-frame clones only, with some absent. The repertoire has around 280,000 clones, around 81% of them found once; the top ten carry 4.1%. Sequencing was carried out using peripheral blood. The receptors were sampled from a woman in her forties or fifties with active or convalescent COVID-19.

The chain combines TRBV5-5 with TRBJ1-2, with D tentatively TRBD1 (6 bases). The ends were cut back, 2 bases at V and 2 bases at J, with 10 bases in the middle. CDR3 size: 14 residues. The germline CDR1 and CDR2 sequences are SGHKS and YYEKEE (reference sequence). CDR3 sequence reads: CASSLVTGNYGYTF. In DNA form, the CDR3 reads TGTGCCAGCAGCTTAGTCACAGGGAACTATGGCTACACCTTC. Full variable domain (missing parts from reference TRBV5-5 and TRBJ1-2): DAGVTQSPTHLIKTRGQQVTLRCSPISGHKSVSWYQQVLGQGPQFIFQYYEKEERGRGNFPDRFSARQFPNYSSELNVNALLLGDSALYLCASSLVTGNYGYTFGSGTRLTVV.

This chain uses TRBV2 with TRBJ1-5; D ambiguous. Germline V gene data show CDR1 as SNHLY and CDR2 as FYNNEI. This CDR3 contains 15 residues. V shed 1 base and J shed 2 bases, with 9 bases lying between them. As DNA, the CDR3 is TGTGCCAGCAGTGAAGATGGCTTCGGCAATCAGCCCCAGCATTTT. Its translation: CASSEDGFGNQPQHF.

This sequence joins TRBV9 and TRBJ1-4; TRBD1 aligns across 7 bases. This CDR3 is 14 amino acids long. The J segment lost 6 bases and the V segment lost 2 bases, leaving 4 bases of the junction unmatched. Germline V gene data show CDR1 as SGDLS and CDR2 as YYNGEE. CDR3 protein: CASSVRGTDEKLFF. CDR3 DNA sequence: TGTGCCAGCAGCGTCCGAGGGACAGATGAAAAACTGTTTTTT.

The count of this clone is one. V gene TRBV9 combines with J gene TRBJ2-3; D ambiguous. Per germline, CDR1 SGDLS and CDR2 YYNGEE. The germline V and J ends were trimmed by 4 bases and 4 bases, with 19 bases remaining between them. This CDR3 is 16 amino acids long. The CDR3 DNA reads TGTGCCAGCAGCATGACGCAGGCTTTACGCGCAGATACGCAGTATTTT. It translates to CASSMTQALRADTQYF.

The rearrangement uses TRBV29-1 and TRBJ2-2; TRBD1 matches at 8 bases. CDR3 size: 13 residues. The junction had 1 base not matched to a gene; V was cut back by 3 bases and J by 4 bases. The germline V gene has CDR1 SQVTM and CDR2 ANQGSEA. The CDR3 is CSVDRGLTGELFF. CDR3 DNA: TGCAGCGTTGACAGGGGGCTCACCGGGGAGCTGTTTTTT.

This clone was counted a single time. The V gene is TRBV5-6, the J gene TRBJ2-7; 9 nucleotides match TRBD2. The CDR3 sequence is 17 residues long. The V gene's germline CDR1 is SGHDT and CDR2 YYEEEE. V shed 4 bases and J 4 bases; nucleotides not matched to a gene: 15. CDR3 protein: CASSNTGTSSIRYEQYF. CDR3 nucleotide sequence: TGTGCCAGCAGCAATACCGGGACTAGCTCTATCAGGTACGAGCAGTACTTC. Full variable domain (remainder filled in from reference TRBV5-6 and TRBJ2-7): DAGVTQSPTHLIKTRGQQVTLRCSPKSGHDTVSWYQQALGQGPQFIFQYYEEEERQRGNFPDRFSGHQFPNYSSELNVNALLLGDSALYLCASSNTGTSSIRYEQYFGPGTRLTVT.

CDR3 DNA sequence: TGTGCCAGCAGACAACAGACAGGGTCAGTTAGAAAACTGTTTTTT. Translation: CASRQQTGSVRKLFF. This chain connects TRBV6-5 to TRBJ1-4; 7 bases align to TRBD1. The CDR3 has 15 amino acids. V lost 6 bases to trimming and J lost 10 bases; unmatched junction nucleotides: 14. Germline V lookup: CDR1 MNHEY, CDR2 SVGAGI.

This sequence joins TRBV5-8 and TRBJ2-7, with D uncertain. This CDR3 is built from 13 residues. The V and J ends lost 1 base and 2 bases respectively, with 7 bases between them. The V gene's germline CDR1 is SGHTS and CDR2 YDEGEE. CDR3 bases: TGTGCCAGCAGCTTGACCGGTCCCTACGAGCAGTACTTC. Encoded protein: CASSLTGPYEQYF.

The V gene is TRBV7-2, the J gene TRBJ1-6; 7 bases agree with TRBD1. Germline CDR1 reads SGHTA; CDR2 reads FQGNSA. This CDR3 is 16 amino acids long. V dropped 1 base and J dropped 7; count of bases not matched to a gene: 7. The CDR3 nucleotides are TGTGCCAGCAGCTTAGTCCCGACAGGGACGAATTCACCCCTCCACTTT. Its translation is CASSLVPTGTNSPLHF.

The genes are TRBV19 and TRBJ1-1; TRBD1 agrees at 8 bases. J lost 4 bases, V lost 2 bases, and 9 bases had no gene match. CDR3 length equals 16 residues. Germline V lookup: CDR1 LNHDA, CDR2 SQIVND (reference sequence). The CDR3 region is CASSIFTGGLSTEAFF. The CDR3 region has the DNA TGTGCCAGTAGTATATTTACAGGGGGGCTGAGCACTGAAGCTTTCTTT.

Points on this clone: Other DNA sequences in this sample translate to the same CDR3. The rearrangement uses TRBV5-1 and TRBJ2-2; 10 bases align to TRBD1. The CDR3 has 15 amino acids. Germline assignment: CDR1 SGHRS and CDR2 YFSETQ. V was pared by 1 base and J by 8 bases, with 5 bases of the junction left unmatched. The CDR3 loop reads CASSLRDRGPGELFF. The CDR3 nucleotides are TGCGCCAGCAGCTTGAGGGACAGGGGTCCAGGGGAGCTGTTTTTT.

The table lists this clone with a count of one. The chain couples TRBV10-3 to TRBJ2-1; TRBD1 matches at 7 bases. V gave up 2 bases and J gave up 5 bases; unmatched junction bases: 6. From germline, CDR1 is ENHRY and CDR2 SYGVKD. The CDR3 sequence is 15 residues long. As DNA, the CDR3 is TGTGCCATCAGTGAGACCGGGACAGCGAACAATGAGCAGTTCTTC. It is translated as CAISETGTANNEQFF.

This chain connects TRBV27 to TRBJ1-2; D is unclear. Germline V lookup: CDR1 MNHEY, CDR2 SMNVEV (reference sequence). The ends were cut back, 6 bases at V and 0 bases at J, with 8 bases in the middle. CDR3 size: 13 residues. In DNA, the CDR3 is TGTGCCAGCAGGTACGGGGCTAACTATGGCTACACCTTC. Its translation: CASRYGANYGYTF.

V gene TRBV28 combines with J gene TRBJ1-2, with 8 nucleotides matching TRBD1. CDR1 and CDR2 from the germline V gene are MDHEN and SYDVKM. Trimming at V came to 3 bases and at J to 0 bases, leaving 12 bases not matched to a gene. The CDR3 is 18 amino acids. CDR3: CASSFPTRQGTPNYGYTF. The CDR3 DNA follows: TGTGCCAGCAGTTTCCCTACCCGACAGGGGACCCCTAACTATGGCTACACCTTC.

This chain links TRBV15 with TRBJ1-2, with 7 positions matching TRBD1. The CDR3 length is 15 residues. V lost 0 bases to trimming and J lost 4 bases; unmatched junction nucleotides: 5. Germline V gene lookup returns CDR1 LNHNV and CDR2 YYDKDF (reference sequence). CDR3 bases: TGTGCCACCAGCAGAGACTGGGACAGATTCTATGGCTACACCTTC. It is translated as CATSRDWDRFYGYTF. The whole variable domain, remainder taken from reference TRBV15 and TRBJ1-2, is DAMVIQNPRYQVTQFGKPVTLSCSQTLNHNVMYWYQQKSSQAPKLLFHYYDKDFNNEADTPDNFQSRRPNTSFCFLDIRSPGLGDTAMYLCATSRDWDRFYGYTFGSGTRLTVV.